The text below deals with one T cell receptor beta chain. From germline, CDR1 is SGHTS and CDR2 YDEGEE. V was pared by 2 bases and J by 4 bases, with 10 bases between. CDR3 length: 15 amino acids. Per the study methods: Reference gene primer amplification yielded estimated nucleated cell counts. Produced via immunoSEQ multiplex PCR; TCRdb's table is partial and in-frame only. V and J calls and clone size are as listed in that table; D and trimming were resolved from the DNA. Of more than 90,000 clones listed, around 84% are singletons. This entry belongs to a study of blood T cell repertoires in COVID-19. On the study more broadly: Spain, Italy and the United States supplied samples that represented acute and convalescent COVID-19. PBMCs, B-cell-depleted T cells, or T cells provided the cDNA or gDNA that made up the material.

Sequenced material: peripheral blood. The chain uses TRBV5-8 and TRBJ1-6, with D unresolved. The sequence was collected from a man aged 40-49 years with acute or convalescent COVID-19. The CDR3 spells CASSFRRSYNSPLHF. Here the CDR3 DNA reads TGTGCCAGCAGCTTTCGGAGGTCATATAATTCACCCCTCCACTTT.